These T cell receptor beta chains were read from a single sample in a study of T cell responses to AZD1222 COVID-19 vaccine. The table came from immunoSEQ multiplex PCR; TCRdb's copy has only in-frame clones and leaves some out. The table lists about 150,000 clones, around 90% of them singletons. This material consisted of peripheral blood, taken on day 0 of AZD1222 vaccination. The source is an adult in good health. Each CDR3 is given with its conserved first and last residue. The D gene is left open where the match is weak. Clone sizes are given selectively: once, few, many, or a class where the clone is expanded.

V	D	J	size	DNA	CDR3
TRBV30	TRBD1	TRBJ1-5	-	TGTGCCTGGAGTGGGACAGGGTTTCGGCAGCCCCAGCATTTT	CAWSGTGFRQPQHF
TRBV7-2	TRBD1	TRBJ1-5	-	TGTGCCAGCAGCTGGGCAGGACAGGGGGCCCGACAGCCCCAGCATTTT	CASSWAGQGARQPQHF
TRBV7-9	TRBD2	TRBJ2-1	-	TGTGCCAGCAGCTTCGGTCTAGCGGGAGGGGTACCCTCCTACAATGAGCAGTTCTTC	CASSFGLAGGVPSYNEQFF
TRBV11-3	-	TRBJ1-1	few	TGTGCCAGCAGCCTCACACCCACTGAAGCTTTCTTT	CASSLTPTEAFF
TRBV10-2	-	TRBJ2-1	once	TGCGCCAGCAGTGAGTCGGGGGGTGGACTGGGCTCCTACAATGAGCAGTTCTTC	CASSESGGGLGSYNEQFF
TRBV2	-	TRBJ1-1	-	TGTGCCAGCAGTGAAGCGGTCCCTGCGGGGAGCACTGAAGCTTTCTTT	CASSEAVPAGSTEAFF
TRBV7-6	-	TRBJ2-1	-	TGTGCCAGCAGCTTAGGTGACGGCAGATACAATGAGCAGTTCTTC	CASSLGDGRYNEQFF
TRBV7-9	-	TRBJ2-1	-	TGTGCCAGCAGCTTTCCTGTGGGGGATGAGCAGTTCTTC	CASSFPVGDEQFF
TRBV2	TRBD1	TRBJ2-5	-	TGTGCCAGCAGTGAAGACAGGGGGCTGGCTGAGACCCAGTACTTC	CASSEDRGLAETQYF
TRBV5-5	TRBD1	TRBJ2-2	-	TGTGCCAGCAGCTCCAATCCAGGGGGCCGGGACACCGGGGAGCTGTTTTTT	CASSSNPGGRDTGELFF
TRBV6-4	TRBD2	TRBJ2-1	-	TGTGCCAGCAGTGATTGGGGGAGGGATCCCTCCTACAATGAGCAGTTCTTC	CASSDWGRDPSYNEQFF
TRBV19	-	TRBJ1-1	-	TGTGCCAGTAGTCAGCCCGGGATAGGAACTGAAGCTTTCTTT	CASSQPGIGTEAFF
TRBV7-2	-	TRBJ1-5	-	TGTGCCAGCAGCTTAGTACAGGTCGAGCCCCAGCATTTT	CASSLVQVEPQHF
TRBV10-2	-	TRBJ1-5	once	TGCGCCAGCAGGGATGGACCCACTAATCAGCCCCAGCATTTT	CASRDGPTNQPQHF
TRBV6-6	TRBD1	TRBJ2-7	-	TGTGCCAGCAGGTATGGACAGGCCTACGAGCAGTACTTC	CASRYGQAYEQYF
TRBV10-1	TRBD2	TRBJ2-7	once	TGCGCCAGCAGTGAGTCAGCGCTAGCGGGAGGGTACGAGCAGTACTTC	CASSESALAGGYEQYF
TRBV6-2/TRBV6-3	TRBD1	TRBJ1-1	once	TGTGCCAGCAGTTACTTCGCTGTGACAGGGAGCACTGAAGCTTTCTTT	CASSYFAVTGSTEAFF
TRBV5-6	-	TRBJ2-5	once	TGTGCCAGCAGCTCCGGCTACGCCCAAGAGACCCAGTACTTC	CASSSGYAQETQYF
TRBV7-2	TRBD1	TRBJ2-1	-	TGTGCCAGCAGCTTAAACAGGGGAGACAATGAGCAGTTCTTC	CASSLNRGDNEQFF
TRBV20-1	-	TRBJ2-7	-	TGCAGTGCGAAGGCGACCTACGAGCAGTACTTC	CSAKATYEQYF
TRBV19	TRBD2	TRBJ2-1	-	TGTGCCAGTAGGCCCCCCCCATGGCGGGAGCCCTACAATGAGCAGTTCTTC	CASRPPPWREPYNEQFF
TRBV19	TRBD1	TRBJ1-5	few	TGTGCCAGTAGTATCGAGGACAGGCGTAGCAATCAGCCCCAGCATTTT	CASSIEDRRSNQPQHF
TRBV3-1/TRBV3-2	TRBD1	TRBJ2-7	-	TGTGCCAGCAGCCCGACCCCGGGACAGGGGGCAAGGCAGTACTTC	CASSPTPGQGARQYF
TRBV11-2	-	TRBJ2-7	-	TGTGCCAGCAGCTCTGGTGTTTACGAGCAGTACTTC	CASSSGVYEQYF
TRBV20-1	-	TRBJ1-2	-	TGCAGTGCCGTCTCAAAGGATGGCTACACCTTC	CSAVSKDGYTF
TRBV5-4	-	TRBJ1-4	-	TGTGCCAGCAGCTTGGGGGACGGCAATGAAAAACTGTTTTTT	CASSLGDGNEKLFF
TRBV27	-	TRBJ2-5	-	TGTGCCAGCACCAGGGCCCATGGAGGTTCGGACCAGTACTTC	CASTRAHGGSDQYF
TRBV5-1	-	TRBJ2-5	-	TGCGCCAGCAGCGGGACCTCACAAGAGACCCAGTACTTC	CASSGTSQETQYF
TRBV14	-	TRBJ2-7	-	TGTGCCAGCAGCCAATATCTTAAGGGGATATACGAGCAGTACTTC	CASSQYLKGIYEQYF
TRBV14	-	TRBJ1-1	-	TGTGCCAGCAGCCCCAGTGGTGCTGAAGCTTTCTTT	CASSPSGAEAFF
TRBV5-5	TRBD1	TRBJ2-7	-	TGTGCCAGCAGCCCCGAGGACAGGGCTACCTACGAGCAGTACTTC	CASSPEDRATYEQYF
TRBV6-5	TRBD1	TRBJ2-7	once	TGTGCCAGCAGTTACTCGGGGACAGGTTCCTACGAGCAGTACTTC	CASSYSGTGSYEQYF
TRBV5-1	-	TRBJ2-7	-	TGCGCCAGCAGCTTGGCGGGATCGGACAGTTCCTACGAGCAGTACTTC	CASSLAGSDSSYEQYF
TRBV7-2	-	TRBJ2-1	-	TGTGCCAGCAGCTTAGAGGTAGCGGTAACTCGTAATGAGCAGTTCTTC	CASSLEVAVTRNEQFF
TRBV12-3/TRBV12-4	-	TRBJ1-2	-	TGTGCCAGTCACAGGAGAAACTATGGCTACACCTTC	CASHRRNYGYTF
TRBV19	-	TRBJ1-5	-	TGTGCCAGTACGCTTTCGGGCCTAAATCAGCCCCAGCATTTT	CASTLSGLNQPQHF
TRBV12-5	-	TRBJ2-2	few	TGTGCTAGTGGTTTGGTACCTTCAGGGAGAAGCGCCGGGGAGCTGTTTTTT	CASGLVPSGRSAGELFF
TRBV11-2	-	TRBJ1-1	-	TGTGCCAGCAGCTTATTCGGTCGGGGAGGGAGCACTGAAGCTTTCTTT	CASSLFGRGGSTEAFF